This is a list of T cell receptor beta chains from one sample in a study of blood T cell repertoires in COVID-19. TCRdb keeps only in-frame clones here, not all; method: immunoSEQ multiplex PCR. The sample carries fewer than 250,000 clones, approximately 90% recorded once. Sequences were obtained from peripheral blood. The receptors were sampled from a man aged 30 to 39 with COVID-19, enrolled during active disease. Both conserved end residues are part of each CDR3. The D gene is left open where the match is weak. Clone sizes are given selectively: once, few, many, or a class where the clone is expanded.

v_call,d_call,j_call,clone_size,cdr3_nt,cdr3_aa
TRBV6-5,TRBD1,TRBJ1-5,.,TGTGCCAGCAGTACTCGGACAGGGGGCAATCAGCCCCAGCATTTT,CASSTRTGGNQPQHF
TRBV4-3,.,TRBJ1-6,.,TGCGCCAGCAGCCAAGTCAGGGGATACAATTCACCCCTCCACTTT,CASSQVRGYNSPLHF
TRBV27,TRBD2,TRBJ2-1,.,TGTGCCAGCAGTTTGGGGGGGTACAATGAGCAGTTCTTC,CASSLGGYNEQFF
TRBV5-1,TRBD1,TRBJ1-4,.,TGCGCCAGCAGTCCCGGACAGGCGGAGGAAAAACTGTTTTTT,CASSPGQAEEKLFF
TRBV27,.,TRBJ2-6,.,TGTGCCACCCGAGGAGACTCTGGGGCCAACGTCCTGACTTTC,CATRGDSGANVLTF
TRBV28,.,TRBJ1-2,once,TGTGCCAGCAGTTTAAACAGAGTCGGAGGCTACACCTTC,CASSLNRVGGYTF
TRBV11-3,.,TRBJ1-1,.,TGTGCCAGCAGCTTAGATGGCAGCCGGGGAGCTTTCTTT,CASSLDGSRGAFF
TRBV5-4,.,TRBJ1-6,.,TGTGCCAGCAGTTGGGGTCTAGGGGCTAATTCACCCCTCCACTTT,CASSWGLGANSPLHF
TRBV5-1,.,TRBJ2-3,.,TGCGCCAGCGGACCCGGGACTCCCCCCTGGGGGACGCAGTATTTT,CASGPGTPPWGTQYF
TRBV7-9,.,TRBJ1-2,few,TGTGCCAGCAGCTTAGAAACAGGGTATAACTATGGCTACACCTTC,CASSLETGYNYGYTF
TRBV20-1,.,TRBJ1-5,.,TGCAGTGCTAGTGGTGGGAGGGACAATCAGCCCCAGCATTTT,CSASGGRDNQPQHF
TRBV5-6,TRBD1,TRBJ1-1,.,TGTGCCAGCAGCTACTTCGACAGGGCGAACACTGAAGCTTTCTTT,CASSYFDRANTEAFF
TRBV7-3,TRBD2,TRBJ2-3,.,TGTGCCAGCAGCTTAACGCCGAGCGGGGGGGCCACAGATACGCAGTATTTT,CASSLTPSGGATDTQYF
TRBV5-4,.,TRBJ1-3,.,TGTGCCAGCAGCTCAATCCCCGGAAACACCATATATTTT,CASSSIPGNTIYF
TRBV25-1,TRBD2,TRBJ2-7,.,TGTGCCAGCAGTGAATGGGGGGGTGTCGCCTACGAGCAGTACTTC,CASSEWGGVAYEQYF
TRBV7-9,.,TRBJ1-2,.,TGTGCCAGCAGCTTAGGGGTATCAGGTGATGGCTACACCTTC,CASSLGVSGDGYTF
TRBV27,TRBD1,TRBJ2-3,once,TGTGCCAGCAGTTCAGACAGGGGCTCCCGCACAGATACGCAGTATTTT,CASSSDRGSRTDTQYF
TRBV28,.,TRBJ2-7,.,TGTGCCAGCAGTTTAGGACAGCCCTACGAGCAGTACTTC,CASSLGQPYEQYF
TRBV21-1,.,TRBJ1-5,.,TGTGCCAGCAGCAAAGGAGGGGGACAGGTTTATAGCAATCAGCCCCAGCATTTT,CASSKGGGQVYSNQPQHF
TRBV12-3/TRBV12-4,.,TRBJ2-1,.,TGTGCCAGCAGTTTGGCCAGGTACAATGAGCAGTTCTTC,CASSLARYNEQFF
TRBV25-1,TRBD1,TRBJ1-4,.,TGTGCCAGCAGTCGGACGACAGGGTCTACTAATGAAAAACTGTTTTTT,CASSRTTGSTNEKLFF
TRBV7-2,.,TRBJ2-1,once,TGTGCCAGCAGCTTAGGACTAGTGGGGAATGAGCAGTTCTTC,CASSLGLVGNEQFF
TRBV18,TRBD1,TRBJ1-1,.,TGTGCCAGCTCACCACCAGCGGGGACAGGGGTGTTTTTGAACACTGAAGCTTTCTTT,CASSPPAGTGVFLNTEAFF
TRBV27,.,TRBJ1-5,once,TGTGCCAGCAGTTTCATAGATGGAAGAGGGAACAATCAGCCCCAGCATTTT,CASSFIDGRGNNQPQHF
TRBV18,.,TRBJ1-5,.,TGTGCCAGCTCACCCGGGACACGGAATCAGCCCCAGCATTTT,CASSPGTRNQPQHF
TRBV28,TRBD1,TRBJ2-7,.,TGTGCCAGCAGTTCGCCGGGACAGGGTTTAATCGAGCAGTACTTC,CASSSPGQGLIEQYF
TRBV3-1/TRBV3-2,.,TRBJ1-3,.,TGTGCCAGCAGCCAAGATATGACAGTAGGAAACACCATATATTTT,CASSQDMTVGNTIYF
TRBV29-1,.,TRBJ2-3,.,TGCAGCATTAATTCTCCTCCGACAGATACGCAGTATTTT,CSINSPPTDTQYF
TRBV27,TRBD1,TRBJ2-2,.,TGTGCCAGCAGTTTAGACCCGGGACAGGGAAACACCGGGGAGCTGTTTTTT,CASSLDPGQGNTGELFF
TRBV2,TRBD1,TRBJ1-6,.,TGTGCCAGCAGCTACAGGGGTGAGAATTCACCCCTCCACTTT,CASSYRGENSPLHF
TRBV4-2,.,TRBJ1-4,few,TGTGCCAGCAGCCAAGATCTGGGCCCTGAAAAACTGTTTTTT,CASSQDLGPEKLFF
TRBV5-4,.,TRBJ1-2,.,TGTGCCAGCAGCTTTCAGGGTTCTAACTATGGCTACACCTTC,CASSFQGSNYGYTF
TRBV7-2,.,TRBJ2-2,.,TGTGCCAGCAGCACTAGACAGGTTGCGAACACCGGGGAGCTGTTTTTT,CASSTRQVANTGELFF
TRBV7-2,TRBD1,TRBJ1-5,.,TGTGCCAGCAGCCAACCTGACAGGGGAGCGAATCAGCCCCAGCATTTT,CASSQPDRGANQPQHF
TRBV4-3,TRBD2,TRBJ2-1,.,TGCGCCAGCAGCCAAGAGCCTAGCGGGTTCTCCTACAATGAGCAGTTCTTC,CASSQEPSGFSYNEQFF
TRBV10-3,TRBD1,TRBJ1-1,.,TGTGCCATCAGACCGGGACAGGGGGCGGAAGCTTTCTTT,CAIRPGQGAEAFF
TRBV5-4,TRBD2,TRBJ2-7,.,TGTGCCAGCAGCTTTCAGCGCTCTAGCGGTAGCTCCTACGAGCAGTACTTC,CASSFQRSSGSSYEQYF
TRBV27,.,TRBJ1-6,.,TGTGCCAGCAGTTTAATCCCAGGGGATTCACCCCTCCACTTT,CASSLIPGDSPLHF
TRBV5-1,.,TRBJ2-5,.,TGCGCCAGCAGCTTCGGAGGAAACCAAGAGACCCAGTACTTC,CASSFGGNQETQYF
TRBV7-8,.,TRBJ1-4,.,TGTGCCAGCAGCTTAGGGTGGGAACAGGGTGGCGGGAATGAAAAACTGTTTTTT,CASSLGWEQGGGNEKLFF
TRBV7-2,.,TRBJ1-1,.,TGTGCCAGCAGCTTAGAGTTTAGGGGGGAAGCTTTCTTT,CASSLEFRGEAFF
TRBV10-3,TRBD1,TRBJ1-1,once,TGTGCCATCAGTGGTGCACAGGGGGTTACTGAAGCTTTCTTT,CAISGAQGVTEAFF
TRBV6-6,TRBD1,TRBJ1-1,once,TGTGCCAGCAGCTGGGACAGGGGACCCTCTGAAGCTTTCTTT,CASSWDRGPSEAFF
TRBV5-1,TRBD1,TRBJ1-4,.,TGCGCCAGCAGACAGGGGGACAGCCCTAATGAAAAACTGTTTTTT,CASRQGDSPNEKLFF
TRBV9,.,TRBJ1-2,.,TGTGCCAGCAGCGTAGGGAGGGGGGGCTATGGCTACACCTTC,CASSVGRGGYGYTF
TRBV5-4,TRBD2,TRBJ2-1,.,TGTGCCAGCAGCTTGGCCTTAGCGGGGGGGCGTGAGCAGTTCTTC,CASSLALAGGREQFF
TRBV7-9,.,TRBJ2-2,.,TGTGCCAGCAGCTTTCAGGGCCGAATCCGGACCGGGGAGCTGTTTTTT,CASSFQGRIRTGELFF
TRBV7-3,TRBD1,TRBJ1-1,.,TGTGCCAGCAGCTTAACGTTCCAGGGGGCGAACACTGAAGCTTTCTTT,CASSLTFQGANTEAFF
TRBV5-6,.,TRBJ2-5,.,TGTGCCAGCAACTCGGTCCAGGGGATGGAGACCCAGTACTTC,CASNSVQGMETQYF
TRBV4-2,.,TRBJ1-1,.,TGTGCCGGATCTAGAGGGTTCGAGTCGAACACTGAAGCTTTCTTT,CAGSRGFESNTEAFF